This T cell receptor (beta chain) stems from a study of blood T cell repertoires in COVID-19. Assay: immunoSEQ multiplex PCR; the TCRdb copy retains only in-frame clones and omits some. The sample consists of hundreds of thousands of clones, 86% of them appearing once. This clonotype was sampled from a woman aged 30 to 39 with active or convalescent COVID-19. The sample comprised peripheral blood.

The CDR3 here is CASSPAQGAYEQYF. The CDR3, as DNA: TGTGCCAGCAGCCCGGCCCAGGGGGCCTACGAGCAGTACTTC. This chain links TRBV7-2 with TRBJ2-7, with 7 positions matching TRBD1. CDR3 length: 14 amino acids. J was trimmed by 2 bases and V by 5 bases; bases with no gene match: 6. From germline, CDR1 is SGHTA and CDR2 FQGNSA.